This TCR beta chain is drawn from a study of blood T cell repertoires in COVID-19 (dated by TCRdb to 2018 to 2020). For context, the study as a whole: Samples from collaborators originated in the United States, Italy and Spain and spanned both the acute and convalescent phases of COVID-19. The prospective study material was composed of cDNA or gDNA derived from T cells, B-cell-depleted T cells, or PBMCs. The dataset comprised deeply sampled blood TCRbeta repertoires from subjects exposed to, actively infected with, or recovered from COVID-19. The repertoires were made available in a free public database intended to serve as a resource for research on the immune response to SARS-CoV-2. The samples were drawn from the first 160 participants of the ongoing ImmuneRACE study and from 950 to 1,500 subjects provided by 6 global collaborators. The sample metadata nearly always contained a de-identified subject ID, COVID-19 status, age in years and sex. Where available, HLA class I and class II types were taken from metadata supplied by the sample provider and were not determined by assay-based typing.

TCRbeta CDR3 regions were amplified from genomic DNA by means of the immunoSEQ Assay, a bias-controlled multiplex PCR. On the authors' methods: The number of nucleated cells in each sample was estimated by amplification of reference gene primers within the assay. To quantify the absolute abundance of each unique TCRbeta CDR3 rearrangement, sequence reads were collapsed and filtered. For each sample, productive Simpson clonality was calculated by taking the square root of Simpson's diversity index across productive rearrangements. The table comes from immuneACCESS by way of TCRdb, which keeps in-frame sequences with V and J called. Part of the clones is missing from these tables; in studies checked, under half for an unresolved V gene and the rest for unknown reasons. V, J and clone size are those of that table, while D and trimming were read from the DNA. A total of hundreds of thousands of clones appear in this sample, 83% of them only once. In total, the top ten clones hold 2% to 3% of the sample.

The junction shows trimming of 5 bases on V and 2 bases on J, and the gene matches do not reach 11 bases of it. Taken from the germline V gene, the CDR1 and CDR2 loops are KGHDR and SFDVKD. Measured from the cysteine to the phenylalanine, the CDR3 is 17 residues long. The entry retains the CDR3 DNA only, 51 bases that are in frame from base 1. Collaborating institutions collected whole blood in K2EDTA tubes following their own protocols. For TCRbeta analysis, collaborator samples were shipped as frozen whole blood, as isolated PBMCs, or as DNA extracted from either sample type. The table lists this clone with a count of one. Its antigen has not been determined. No per-base quality is available; no much larger clone lies one base away. What the work shows at the level of the full study, not this receptor alone: Clinical and demographic metadata were provided uncurated, with the amount varying by source and participant.

This receptor chain uses TRBV24-1 and TRBJ1-2; the central 9 bases match TRBD1. The clonotype was recovered from a woman in her thirties or forties with active or convalescent COVID-19. Material: peripheral blood. CDR3 reads: CATSAPDSGTGNYGYTF. The sequence in DNA is TGTGCCACCAGTGCCCCAGACTCCGGGACAGGGAACTATGGCTACACCTTC.